Following are 17 T cell receptor beta chains from one sample sequenced in a study of cytomegalovirus exposure and HLA in healthy donors (dated by TCRdb to 2015 to 2018). The library was built by means of the immunoSEQ multiplex PCR assay. TCRdb stores this immuneACCESS table with in-frame sequences only. Part of the clones is absent; in the studies checked, under half of the shortfall reflects unresolved V genes, and no reason is known for the rest. The sample data list about 90,000 clones, and approximately 81% of these were observed just once. The ten largest make up 9.5% to 13% of the sample. Sequencing was done on a sample of PBMCs. The source of these receptors is a woman aged 18-30 years in good health and CMV-seropositive.

The chain joins TRBV6-6 to TRBJ1-1; 7 bases agree with TRBD1. The V and J ends lost 6 bases and 0 bases, in that order; junction bases with no gene match: 7. The CDR3 extends over 15 amino acids. Germline CDR1 and CDR2: MNHNY and SVGAGI (reference sequence). The CDR3 protein is CASSQGQPVNTEAFF. The CDR3 region has the DNA TGTGCCAGCAGCCAGGGACAGCCGGTGAACACTGAAGCTTTCTTT.

This chain connects TRBV7-2 to TRBJ1-2, with a weak D call TRBD1 (6 bases). Looked up from germline, CDR1 is SGHTA and CDR2 is FQGNSA. Trimming cost V 1 base and J 4 bases, with 10 bases left between them. CDR3 length: 14 amino acids. CDR3 sequence: CASSLGGPGYGYTF. In DNA, the CDR3 is TGTGCCAGCAGCTTAGGGGGGCCAGGCTATGGCTACACCTTC.

This clone showed up many times. This chain joins TRBV2 and TRBJ2-3; TRBD2 matches at 7 bases. There are 16 residues in the CDR3. Unmatched junction bases numbered 4, after V lost 0 bases and J lost 1 base. Per germline, CDR1 SNHLY and CDR2 FYNNEI. The CDR3 region is CASSEAAGVGTDTQYF. CDR3 sequence (DNA): TGTGCCAGCAGTGAAGCGGCGGGGGTGGGCACAGATACGCAGTATTTT.

This chain joins TRBV9 and TRBJ2-1; no firm D call. Germline V gives CDR1 SGDLS, CDR2 YYNGEE. V dropped 3 bases and J dropped 7 bases, with 11 bases sitting between them. This CDR3 comprises 13 residues. The CDR3 region is CASSGASVNEQFF. The CDR3 DNA is TGTGCCAGCAGCGGTGCCAGTGTTAATGAGCAGTTCTTC.

This sequence joins TRBV5-1 and TRBJ2-5; D gene ambiguous. Germline-derived CDR1 and CDR2 are SGHRS and YFSETQ. V was pared by 4 bases and J by 1 base, with 8 bases between. The CDR3 runs to 13 residues. CDR3 nucleotides: TGCGCCAGCAGCGCGATCCTCCAAGAGACCCAGTACTTC. Translation: CASSAILQETQYF.

The chain is built from TRBV30 and TRBJ2-7; D might be TRBD1 (6 bases). The CDR3 loop spans 13 amino acids. Germline V gene lookup returns CDR1 GTSNPN and CDR2 SVGIG (reference sequence). V lost 3 bases to trimming and J lost 3 bases, with 12 bases between them. CDR3 in DNA: TGTGCCTGGAGGGACAGCGCAAACTACGAGCAGTACTTC. This translates into CAWRDSANYEQYF.

The chain has TRBV6-1 and TRBJ1-6, with D possibly TRBD1 on 6 matching bases. With 3 bases removed from V and 5 bases from J, the gap between germline ends came to 14 bases. The CDR3 length is 16 residues. The V gene's germline CDR1 is MNHNS and CDR2 SASEGT. The CDR3 is CASSDQAGANNSPLHF. CDR3 sequence (DNA): TGTGCCAGCAGTGACCAAGCAGGGGCAAATAATTCACCCCTCCACTTT.

The V gene is TRBV6-6, the J gene TRBJ2-7; 7 bases fit TRBD2. The CDR3 is 15 residues long. V lost 5 bases and J lost 4; bases outside the gene matches: 11. CDR1 MNHNY and CDR2 SVGAGI come from the germline V gene (reference sequence). The chain's CDR3 is CASSHGTGGRYEQYF. The CDR3 nucleotides are TGTGCCAGCAGTCACGGGACGGGGGGAAGGTACGAGCAGTACTTC.

The chain links TRBV7-2 to TRBJ2-3; maybe TRBD1 (6 bases). The V gene's germline CDR1 is SGHTA and CDR2 FQGNSA. The CDR3 totals 14 residues. V lost 5 bases and J 2 bases, leaving 11 bases between the germline ends. As DNA, the CDR3 is TGTGCCAGCAGCCTCGGACAGCCCACAGATACGCAGTATTTT. Its translation is CASSLGQPTDTQYF.

The J gene is TRBJ1-1, the V gene TRBV19, with D tentatively TRBD1 (5 bases). CDR3 length: 15 amino acids. CDR1 is LNHDA and CDR2 is SQIVND in the germline V gene (reference sequence). Trimming took off 6 bases at V and 1 base at J, with 15 bases between the two ends. Written as DNA, the CDR3 is TGTGCCAGTAGGGCTTATGGGGGGGGGAACACTGAAGCTTTCTTT. Translation gives CASRAYGGGNTEAFF.

The J gene is TRBJ1-5, the V gene TRBV7-2, with TRBD1 as a possible D gene (5 bases). The ends were cut back, 5 bases at V and 3 bases at J, with 11 bases in the middle. This CDR3 comprises 14 residues. Germline-derived CDR1 and CDR2 are SGHTA and FQGNSA. The CDR3 DNA follows: TGTGCCAGCAGCGGCCGACAGTACAATCAGCCCCAGCATTTT. This encodes CASSGRQYNQPQHF.

The chain links TRBV2 to TRBJ1-3, with D tentatively TRBD1 (6 bases). The CDR3 spans 15 residues. Germline V gene sequence: CDR1 SNHLY, CDR2 FYNNEI. Trimming removed 2 bases at V and 3 bases at J, with 11 bases between. CDR3 sequence reads: CASSESHRDGNTIYF. The CDR3 bases are TGTGCCAGCAGTGAAAGTCACAGGGATGGAAACACCATATATTTT.

The table lists this clone with a few counts. The chain is built from TRBV28 and TRBJ1-1; D ambiguous. Between the trimmed V and J ends, which lost 1 base and 1 base, there was a span of 10 bases. The CDR3 has 15 residues. Germline assignment: CDR1 MDHEN and CDR2 SYDVKM. The CDR3 sequence: CASSLSLGRNTEAFF. DNA of the CDR3: TGTGCCAGCAGTTTATCTCTGGGGAGGAACACTGAAGCTTTCTTT.

The CDR3 bases are TGTGCCAGCAGCTTAAACACAGATAATGAGCAGTTCTTC. This sequence encodes CASSLNTDNEQFF. The chain employs TRBV7-3 and TRBJ2-1, with unresolved D. CDR3 length equals 13 residues. Trimming left V 1 base short and J 7 bases short, with 8 bases between. Germline-derived CDR1 and CDR2 are SGHTA and FQGTGA.

The genes are TRBV28 and TRBJ1-2, with 7 bases matching TRBD1. Germline loops: CDR1 MDHEN, CDR2 SYDVKM. V dropped 2 bases and J dropped 4; count of bases not matched to a gene: 4. The CDR3 consists of 14 residues. This chain's CDR3 is CASSLRDSLYGYTF. CDR3 sequence (DNA): TGTGCCAGCAGTTTACGGGACAGCCTCTATGGCTACACCTTC.

The gene calls are TRBV7-2 and TRBJ1-1, with D perhaps TRBD1 (5 bases). CDR1 and CDR2 from the germline V gene are SGHTA and FQGNSA. With 7 bases removed from V and 5 bases from J, the gap between germline ends came to 14 bases. The CDR3 totals 13 residues. The CDR3 loop is CASNPWGGTEAFF. As DNA, the CDR3 is TGTGCCAGCAACCCTTGGGGGGGAACTGAAGCTTTCTTT.

The chain carries TRBV15 and TRBJ2-5; 7 bases are shared with TRBD1. The CDR3 runs to 14 residues. Trimming removed 4 bases from V and 1 base from J; junction bases left unmatched: 3. Germline assignment: CDR1 LNHNV and CDR2 YYDKDF (reference sequence). The CDR3 coding sequence is TGTGCCACCAGCATGGGACAGACCCAAGAGACCCAGTACTTC. It specifies CATSMGQTQETQYF.